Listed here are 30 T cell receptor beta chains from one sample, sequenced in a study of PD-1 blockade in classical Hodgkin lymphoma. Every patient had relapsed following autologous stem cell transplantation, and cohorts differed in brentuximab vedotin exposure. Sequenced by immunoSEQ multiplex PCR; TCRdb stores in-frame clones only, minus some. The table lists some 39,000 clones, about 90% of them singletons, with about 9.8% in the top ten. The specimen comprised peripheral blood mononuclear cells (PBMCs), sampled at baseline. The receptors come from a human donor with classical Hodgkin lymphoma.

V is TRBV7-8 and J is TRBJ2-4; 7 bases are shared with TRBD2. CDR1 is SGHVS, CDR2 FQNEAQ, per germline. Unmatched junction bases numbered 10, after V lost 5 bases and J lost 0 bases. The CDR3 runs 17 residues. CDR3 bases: TGTGCCAGCAGCACGTTTTCTAGCGGACTAGCCAAAAACATTCAGTACTTC. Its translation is CASSTFSSGLAKNIQYF.

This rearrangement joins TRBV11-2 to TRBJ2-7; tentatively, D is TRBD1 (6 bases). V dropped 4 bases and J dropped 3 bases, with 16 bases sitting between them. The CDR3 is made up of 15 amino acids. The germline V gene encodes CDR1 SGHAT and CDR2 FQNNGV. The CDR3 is CASSYTQGRSYEQYF. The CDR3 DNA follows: TGTGCCAGCAGCTATACACAGGGCAGGAGCTACGAGCAGTACTTC.

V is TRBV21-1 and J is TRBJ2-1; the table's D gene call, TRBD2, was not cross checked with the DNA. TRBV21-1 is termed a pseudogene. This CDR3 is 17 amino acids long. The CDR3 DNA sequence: TGTGCCAGCAGCAACGTCCCGGGACTAGCGAATTACAATGAGCAGTTCTTC. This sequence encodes CASSNVPGLANYNEQFF.

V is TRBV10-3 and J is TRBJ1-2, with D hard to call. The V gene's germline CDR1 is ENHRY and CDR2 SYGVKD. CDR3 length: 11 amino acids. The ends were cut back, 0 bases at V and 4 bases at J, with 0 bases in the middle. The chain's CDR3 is CAISESYGYTF. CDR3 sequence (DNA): TGTGCCATCAGTGAGTCCTATGGCTACACCTTC.

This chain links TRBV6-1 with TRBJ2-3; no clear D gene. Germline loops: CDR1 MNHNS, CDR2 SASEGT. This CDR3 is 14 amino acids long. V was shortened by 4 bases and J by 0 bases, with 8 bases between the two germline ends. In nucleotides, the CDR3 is TGTGCCAGCAGTGCCAGCTATAGCACAGATACGCAGTATTTT. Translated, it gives CASSASYSTDTQYF.

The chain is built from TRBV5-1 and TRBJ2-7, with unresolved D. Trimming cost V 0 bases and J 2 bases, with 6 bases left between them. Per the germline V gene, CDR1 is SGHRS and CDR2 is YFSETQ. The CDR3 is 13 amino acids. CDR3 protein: CASSLDIAYEQYF. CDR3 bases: TGCGCCAGCAGCTTGGACATCGCCTACGAGCAGTACTTC. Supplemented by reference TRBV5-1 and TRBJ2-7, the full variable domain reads KAGVTQTPRYLIKTRGQQVTLSCSPISGHRSVSWYQQTPGQGLQFLFEYFSETQRNKGNFPGRFSGRQFSNSRSEMNVSTLELGDSALYLCASSLDIAYEQYFGPGTRLTVT.

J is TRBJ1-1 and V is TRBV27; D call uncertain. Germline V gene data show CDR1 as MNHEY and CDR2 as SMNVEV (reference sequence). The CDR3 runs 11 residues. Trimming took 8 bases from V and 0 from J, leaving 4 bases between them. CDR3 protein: CASQVNTEAFF. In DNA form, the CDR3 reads TGTGCCAGCCAGGTGAACACTGAAGCTTTCTTT.

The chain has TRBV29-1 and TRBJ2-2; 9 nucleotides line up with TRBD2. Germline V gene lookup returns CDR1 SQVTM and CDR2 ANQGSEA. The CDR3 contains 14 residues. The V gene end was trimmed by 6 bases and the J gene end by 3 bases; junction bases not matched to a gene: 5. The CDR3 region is CSVLTSGYTGELFF. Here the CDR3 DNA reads TGCAGCGTACTGACTAGCGGATACACCGGGGAGCTGTTTTTT.

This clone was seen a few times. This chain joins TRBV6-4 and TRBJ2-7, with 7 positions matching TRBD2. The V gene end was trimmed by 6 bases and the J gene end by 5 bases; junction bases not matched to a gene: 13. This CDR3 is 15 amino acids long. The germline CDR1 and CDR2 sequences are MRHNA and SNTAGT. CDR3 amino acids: CASSVSGGEGNEQYF. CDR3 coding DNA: TGTGCCAGCAGCGTAAGCGGCGGGGAGGGTAACGAGCAGTACTTC.

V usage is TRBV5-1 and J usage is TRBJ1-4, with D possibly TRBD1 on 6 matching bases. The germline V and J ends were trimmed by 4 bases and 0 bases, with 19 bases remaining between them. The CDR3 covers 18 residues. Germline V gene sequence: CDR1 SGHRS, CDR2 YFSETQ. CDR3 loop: CASSLHGQLSATNEKLFF. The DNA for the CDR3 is TGCGCCAGCAGCCTACACGGACAGTTAAGTGCAACTAATGAAAAACTGTTTTTT.

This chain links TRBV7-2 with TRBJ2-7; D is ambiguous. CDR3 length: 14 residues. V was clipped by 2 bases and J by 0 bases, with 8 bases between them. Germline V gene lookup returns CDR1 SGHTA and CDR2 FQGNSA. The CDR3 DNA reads TGTGCCAGCAGCTTAACGATAGGCTCCTACGAGCAGTACTTC. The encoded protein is CASSLTIGSYEQYF.

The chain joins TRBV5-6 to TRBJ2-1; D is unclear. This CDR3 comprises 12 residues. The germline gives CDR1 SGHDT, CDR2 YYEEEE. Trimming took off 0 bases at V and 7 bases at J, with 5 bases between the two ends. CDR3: CASSLAMNEQFF. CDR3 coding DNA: TGTGCCAGCAGCTTGGCCATGAATGAGCAGTTCTTC. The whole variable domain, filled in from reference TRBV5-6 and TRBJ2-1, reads DAGVTQSPTHLIKTRGQQVTLRCSPKSGHDTVSWYQQALGQGPQFIFQYYEEEERQRGNFPDRFSGHQFPNYSSELNVNALLLGDSALYLCASSLAMNEQFFGPGTRLTVL.

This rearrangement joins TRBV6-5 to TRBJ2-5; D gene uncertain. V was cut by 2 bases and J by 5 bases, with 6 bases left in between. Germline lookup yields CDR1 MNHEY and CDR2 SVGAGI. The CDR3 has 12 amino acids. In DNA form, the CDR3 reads TGTGCCAGCAGTTACAGCCGGGAGACCCAGTACTTC. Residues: CASSYSRETQYF.

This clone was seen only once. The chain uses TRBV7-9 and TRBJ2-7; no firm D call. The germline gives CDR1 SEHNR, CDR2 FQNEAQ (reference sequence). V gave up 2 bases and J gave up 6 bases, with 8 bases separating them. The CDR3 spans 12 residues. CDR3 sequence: CASSLLDGEQYF. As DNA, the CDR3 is TGTGCCAGCAGCTTATTGGATGGCGAGCAGTACTTC.

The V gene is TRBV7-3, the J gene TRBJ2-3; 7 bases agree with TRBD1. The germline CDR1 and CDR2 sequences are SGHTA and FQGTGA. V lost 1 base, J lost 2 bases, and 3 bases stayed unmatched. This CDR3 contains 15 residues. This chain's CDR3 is CASSLRDRATDTQYF. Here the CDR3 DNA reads TGTGCCAGCAGCTTAAGGGACAGAGCCACAGATACGCAGTATTTT. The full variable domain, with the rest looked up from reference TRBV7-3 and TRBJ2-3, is GAGVSQTPSNKVTEKGKYVELRCDPISGHTALYWYRQSLGQGPEFLIYFQGTGAADDSGLPNDRFFAVRPEGSVSTLKIQRTERGDSAVYLCASSLRDRATDTQYFGPGTRLTVL.

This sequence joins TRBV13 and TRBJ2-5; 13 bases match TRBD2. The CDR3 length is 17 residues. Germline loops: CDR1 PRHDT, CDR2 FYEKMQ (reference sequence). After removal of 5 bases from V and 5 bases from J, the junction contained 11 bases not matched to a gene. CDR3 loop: CASSPGLAGEAEETQYF. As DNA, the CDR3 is TGTGCCAGCAGCCCTGGACTAGCGGGAGAAGCTGAGGAGACCCAGTACTTC. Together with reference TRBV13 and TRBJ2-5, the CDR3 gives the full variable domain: AAGVIQSPRHLIKEKRETATLKCYPIPRHDTVYWYQQGPGQDPQFLISFYEKMQSDKGSIPDRFSAQQFSDYHSELNMSSLELGDSALYFCASSPGLAGEAEETQYFGPGTRLLVL.

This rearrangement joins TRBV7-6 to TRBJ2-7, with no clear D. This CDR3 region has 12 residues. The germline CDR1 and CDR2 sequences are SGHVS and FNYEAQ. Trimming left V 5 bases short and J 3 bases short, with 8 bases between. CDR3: CASSVHGYEQYF. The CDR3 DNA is TGTGCCAGCAGCGTACACGGCTACGAGCAGTACTTC. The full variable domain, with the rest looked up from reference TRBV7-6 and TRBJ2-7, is GAGVSQSPRYKVTKRGQDVALRCDPISGHVSLYWYRQALGQGPEFLTYFNYEAQQDKSGLPNDRFSAERPEGSISTLTIQRTEQRDSAMYRCASSVHGYEQYFGPGTRLTVT.

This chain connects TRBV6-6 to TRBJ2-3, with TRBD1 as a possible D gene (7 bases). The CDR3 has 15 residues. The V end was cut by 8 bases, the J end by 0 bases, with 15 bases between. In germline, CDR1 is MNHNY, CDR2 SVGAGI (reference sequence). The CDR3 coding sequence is TGTGCCAGCGACGCGGGACAGCTTAGCACAGATACGCAGTATTTT. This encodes CASDAGQLSTDTQYF.

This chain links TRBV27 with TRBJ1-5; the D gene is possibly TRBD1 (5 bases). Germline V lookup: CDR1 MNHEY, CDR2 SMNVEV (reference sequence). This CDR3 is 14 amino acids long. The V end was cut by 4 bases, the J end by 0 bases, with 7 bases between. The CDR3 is CASSSQGSNQPQHF. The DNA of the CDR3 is TGTGCCAGCAGTTCTCAGGGTAGCAATCAGCCCCAGCATTTT.

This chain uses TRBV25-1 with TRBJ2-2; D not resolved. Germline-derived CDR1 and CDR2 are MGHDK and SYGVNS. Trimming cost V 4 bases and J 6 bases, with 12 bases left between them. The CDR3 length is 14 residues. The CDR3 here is CASSGPFSPGELFF. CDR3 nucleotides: TGTGCCAGCAGTGGGCCCTTCAGTCCCGGGGAGCTGTTTTTT. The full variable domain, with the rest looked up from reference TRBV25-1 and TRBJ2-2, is EADIYQTPRYLVIGTGKKITLECSQTMGHDKMYWYQQDPGMELHLIHYSYGVNSTEKGDLSSESTVSRIRTEHFPLTLESARPSHTSQYLCASSGPFSPGELFFGEGSRLTVL.

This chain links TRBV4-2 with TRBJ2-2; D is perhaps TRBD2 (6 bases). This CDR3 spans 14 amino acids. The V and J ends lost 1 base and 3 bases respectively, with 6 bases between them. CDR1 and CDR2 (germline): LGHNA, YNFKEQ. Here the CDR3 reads CASSQGLDTGELFF. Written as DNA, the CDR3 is TGTGCCAGCAGCCAAGGACTAGACACCGGGGAGCTGTTTTTT.

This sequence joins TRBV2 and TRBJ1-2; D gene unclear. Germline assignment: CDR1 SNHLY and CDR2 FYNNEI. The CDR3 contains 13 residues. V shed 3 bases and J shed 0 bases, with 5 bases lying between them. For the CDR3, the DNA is TGTGCCAGCAGTGATGCCTCTAACTATGGCTACACCTTC. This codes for CASSDASNYGYTF.

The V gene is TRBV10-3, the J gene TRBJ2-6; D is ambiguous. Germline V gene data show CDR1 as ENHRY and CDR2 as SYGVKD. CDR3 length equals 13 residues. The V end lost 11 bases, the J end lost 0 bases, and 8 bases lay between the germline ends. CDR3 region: CAVGSSGANVLTF. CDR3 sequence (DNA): TGTGCCGTAGGAAGCTCTGGGGCCAACGTCCTGACTTTC.

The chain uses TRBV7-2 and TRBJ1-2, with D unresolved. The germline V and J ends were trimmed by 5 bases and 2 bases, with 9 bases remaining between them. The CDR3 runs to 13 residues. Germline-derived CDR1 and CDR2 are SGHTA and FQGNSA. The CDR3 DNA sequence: TGTGCCAGCAGCCGAACGATGAACTATGGCTACACCTTC. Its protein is CASSRTMNYGYTF.

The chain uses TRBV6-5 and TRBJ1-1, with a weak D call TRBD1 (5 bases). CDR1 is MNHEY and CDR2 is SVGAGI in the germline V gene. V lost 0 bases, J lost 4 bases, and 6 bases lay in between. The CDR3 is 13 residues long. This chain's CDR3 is CASSYSGGTEAFF. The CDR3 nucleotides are TGTGCCAGCAGTTACTCGGGGGGCACTGAAGCTTTCTTT.

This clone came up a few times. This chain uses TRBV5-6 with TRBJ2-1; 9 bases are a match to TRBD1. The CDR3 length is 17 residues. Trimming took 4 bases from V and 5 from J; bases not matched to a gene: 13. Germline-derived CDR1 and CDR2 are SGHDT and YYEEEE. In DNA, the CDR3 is TGTGCCAGCAGCCCCTGGACAGGGGATCCCATCAACAATGAGCAGTTCTTC. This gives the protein CASSPWTGDPINNEQFF.

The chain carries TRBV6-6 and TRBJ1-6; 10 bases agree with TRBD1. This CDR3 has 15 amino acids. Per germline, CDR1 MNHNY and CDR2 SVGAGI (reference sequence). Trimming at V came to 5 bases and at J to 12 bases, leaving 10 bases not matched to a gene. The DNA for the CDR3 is TGTGCCAGCAGTCCCTCCGGACAGGGGGTAGGACCCCTCCACTTT. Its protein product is CASSPSGQGVGPLHF.

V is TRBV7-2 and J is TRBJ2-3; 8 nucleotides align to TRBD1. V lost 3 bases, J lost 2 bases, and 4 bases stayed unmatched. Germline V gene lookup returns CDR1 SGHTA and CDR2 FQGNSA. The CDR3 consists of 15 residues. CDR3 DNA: TGTGCCAGCAGCTTCGGGGACAGGTTCACAGATACGCAGTATTTT. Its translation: CASSFGDRFTDTQYF.

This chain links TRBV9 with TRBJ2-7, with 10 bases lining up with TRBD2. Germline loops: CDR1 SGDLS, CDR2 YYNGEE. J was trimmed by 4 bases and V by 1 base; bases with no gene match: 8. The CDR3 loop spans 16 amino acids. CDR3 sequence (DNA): TGTGCCAGCAGCGTAAACCCCCTAGCGGGAGCATACGAGCAGTACTTC. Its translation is CASSVNPLAGAYEQYF.

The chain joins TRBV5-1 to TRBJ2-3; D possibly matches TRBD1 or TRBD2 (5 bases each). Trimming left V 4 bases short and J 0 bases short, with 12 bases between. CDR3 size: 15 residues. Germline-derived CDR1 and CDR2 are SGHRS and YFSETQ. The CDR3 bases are TGCGCCAGCAGCCCCGGGGCGGATAGCACAGATACGCAGTATTTT. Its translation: CASSPGADSTDTQYF.